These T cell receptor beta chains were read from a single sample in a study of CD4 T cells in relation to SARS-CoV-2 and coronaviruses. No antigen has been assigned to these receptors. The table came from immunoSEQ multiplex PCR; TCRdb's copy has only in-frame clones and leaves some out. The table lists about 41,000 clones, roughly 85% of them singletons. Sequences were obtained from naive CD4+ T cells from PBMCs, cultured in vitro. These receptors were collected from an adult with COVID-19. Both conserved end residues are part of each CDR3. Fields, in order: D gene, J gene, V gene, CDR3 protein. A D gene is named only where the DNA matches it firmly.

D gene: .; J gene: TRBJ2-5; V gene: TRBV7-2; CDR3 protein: CASSAQTRRGETQYF
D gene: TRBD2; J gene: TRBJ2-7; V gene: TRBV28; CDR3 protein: CASSLSFLAGGPSYEQYF
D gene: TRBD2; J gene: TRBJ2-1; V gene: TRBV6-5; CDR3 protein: CASRLAVYNEQFF
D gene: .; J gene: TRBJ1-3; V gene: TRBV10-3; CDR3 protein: CAITGSGSGNTIYF
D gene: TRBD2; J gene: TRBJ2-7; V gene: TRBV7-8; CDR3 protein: CASSLALGLAGTYEQYF
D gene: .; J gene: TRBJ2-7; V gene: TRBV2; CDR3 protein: CASRPQAPYEQYF
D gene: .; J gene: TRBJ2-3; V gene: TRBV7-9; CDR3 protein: CASSRFEGTDTQYF
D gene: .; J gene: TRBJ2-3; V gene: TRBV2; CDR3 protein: CASSEGGPATDTQYF
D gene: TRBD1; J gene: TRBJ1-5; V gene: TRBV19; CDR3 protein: CASNQQGSGNQPQHF
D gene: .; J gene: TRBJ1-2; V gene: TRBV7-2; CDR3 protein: CASSLFQVDYGYTF
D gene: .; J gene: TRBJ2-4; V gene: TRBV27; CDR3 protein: CASSLGLSRGIQYF
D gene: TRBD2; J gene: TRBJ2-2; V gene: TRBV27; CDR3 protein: CASSLKASGPTTGELFF
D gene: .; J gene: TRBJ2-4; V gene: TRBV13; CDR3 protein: CASIPLTDWGNIQYF
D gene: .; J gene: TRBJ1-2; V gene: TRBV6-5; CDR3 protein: CASNPRGLNYGYTF
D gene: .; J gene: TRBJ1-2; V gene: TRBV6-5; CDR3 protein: CAGGRSGYTF
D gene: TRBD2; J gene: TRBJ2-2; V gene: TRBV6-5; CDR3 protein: CASTSGSTGELFF
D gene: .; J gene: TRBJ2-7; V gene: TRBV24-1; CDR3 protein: CATSVPGTHEQYF